This entry lists 10 T cell receptor beta chains sequenced from one sample in a study of blood T cell repertoires in COVID-19. Measured with immunoSEQ multiplex PCR; TCRdb has only the in-frame clones, and not every one. The profile shows 200,000 to 250,000 clones, about 86% of them singletons. Sequencing was performed on PBMCs or T cells enriched from blood (not recorded which). These receptors were collected from a woman aged 40 to 55 with acute COVID-19.

This clone has just one count. V is TRBV20-1 and J is TRBJ2-5, with D possibly matching TRBD1 (6 bases). The CDR3 contains 11 residues. Germline CDR1 reads DFQATT; CDR2 reads SNEGSKA (reference sequence). V lost 5 bases to trimming and J lost 5 bases, with 9 bases between them. This CDR3 reads CSAYRAETQYF. The DNA of the CDR3 is TGCAGTGCTTACAGGGCGGAGACCCAGTACTTC.

The chain links TRBV18 to TRBJ2-4, with 15 positions matching TRBD2. This CDR3 contains 16 residues. The ends lost 3 bases at V and 4 bases at J; junction bases unmatched: 1. CDR1 KGHSH and CDR2 LQKENI come from the germline V gene. The CDR3 region is CASSPGLAGGKNIQYF. In DNA, the CDR3 is TGTGCCAGCTCACCGGGACTAGCGGGGGGAAAAAACATTCAGTACTTC.

CDR3 loop: CASTPGSGIEQFF. The CDR3 DNA sequence: TGTGCCAGCACCCCCGGTAGCGGTATTGAGCAGTTCTTC. This chain joins TRBV12-3 or TRBV12-4 and TRBJ2-1; D perhaps matches TRBD2 (6 bases). V was shortened by 7 bases and J by 9 bases, with 16 bases between the two germline ends. This CDR3 has 13 residues.

This rearrangement joins TRBV19 to TRBJ1-5; tentative D call: TRBD1 (5 bases). V lost 10 bases to trimming and J lost 5 bases, with 12 bases between them. The germline CDR1 and CDR2 sequences are LNHDA and SQIVND (reference sequence). The CDR3 contains 12 residues. CDR3 amino acids: CATRRGDQPQHF. CDR3 nucleotide sequence: TGTGCCACCAGGAGGGGCGATCAGCCCCAGCATTTT.

This clone was picked up one time. The rearrangement joins TRBV2 to TRBJ2-3, with 12 positions matching TRBD2. Germline CDR1 SNHLY, CDR2 FYNNEI. The CDR3 extends over 17 amino acids. The J segment lost 4 bases and the V segment lost 1 base, leaving 6 bases of the junction unmatched. The CDR3: CASSEEGLAGSADTQYF. CDR3 nucleotide sequence: TGTGCCAGCAGTGAAGAGGGACTAGCGGGTAGCGCAGATACGCAGTATTTT.

This clone was seen just once. V usage is TRBV11-2 and J usage is TRBJ2-7; D is uncertain. CDR3 size: 14 residues. Germline-derived CDR1 and CDR2 are SGHAT and FQNNGV. Trimming shortened V by 1 base and J by 2 bases, and 9 bases separated the two germline ends. The CDR3 protein is CASSLGSSTYEQYF. In DNA, the CDR3 is TGTGCCAGCAGCTTAGGCTCGTCTACCTACGAGCAGTACTTC.

The V and J genes are TRBV10-2 and TRBJ1-2; D remains unclear. CDR3 length equals 13 residues. CDR1 is WSHSY, CDR2 SAAADI, per germline. V dropped 4 bases and J dropped 3 bases, with 9 bases sitting between them. DNA of the CDR3: TGCGCCAGCAGTGTTGAGAGAGACTATGGCTACACCTTC. Its protein product is CASSVERDYGYTF.

The chain links TRBV3-1 (or the pseudogene TRBV3-2) to TRBJ2-7; D ambiguous. Looked up from germline, CDR1 is LGHDT and CDR2 is YNNKEL (reference sequence). V was pared by 1 base and J by 6 bases, with 4 bases between. This CDR3 contains 11 residues. The DNA for the CDR3 is TGTGCCAGCAGCCAAGGCGCCGAGCAGTACTTC. It is translated as CASSQGAEQYF.

The V gene is TRBV28, the J gene TRBJ1-2, with D perhaps matching TRBD1 (5 bases). V was pared by 8 bases and J by 0 bases, with 19 bases between. Germline values: CDR1 MDHEN, CDR2 SYDVKM. The CDR3 sequence is 16 residues long. CDR3 residues: CASRRRGQWANYGYTF. DNA of the CDR3: TGTGCCAGCCGCCGGAGGGGCCAGTGGGCTAACTATGGCTACACCTTC.

The chain carries TRBV11-3 and TRBJ2-7, with 9 bases identical to TRBD1. Trimming cost V 6 bases and J 3 bases; bases outside gene matches: 3. The CDR3 is 13 residues long. Per the germline V gene, CDR1 is SGHNT and CDR2 is YENEEA. The CDR3 sequence is CASRSGQGYEQYF. The CDR3 DNA reads TGTGCCAGCAGGTCGGGACAGGGCTACGAGCAGTACTTC. The complete variable domain, with remaining parts taken from reference TRBV11-3 and TRBJ2-7, reads EAGVVQSPRYKIIEKKQPVAFWCNPISGHNTLYWYLQNLGQGPELLIRYENEEAVDDSQLPKDRFSAERLKGVDSTLKIQPAELGDSAVYLCASRSGQGYEQYFGPGTRLTVT.